The clone carrying this TCR beta chain was picked up a small number of times. The antigen is not known. It was with a sample-barcoded 5' primer and a J-beta primer mix that a second PCR of roughly 7 to 12 cycles was run. Every cDNA molecule carried a tag from a template-switch adaptor bearing 12 random nucleotides. TCRdb reanalysed the 5' RACE reads using MiXCR and keeps one entry per CDR3 protein. In the table there are about 1.8 million distinct CDR3 sequences, about 49% of which are singletons. These data come from a study of blood T cells in healthy people across ages. General study results and limits: A conclusive naive versus antigen-experienced comparison was prevented by the unsorted PBMCs.

J was trimmed by 11 bases and V by 4 bases; bases with no gene match: 12. Germline loops: CDR1 SQVTM, CDR2 ANQGSEA. This CDR3 is 13 amino acids long. This rearrangement joins TRBV29-1 to TRBJ2-5; 8 bases are a match to TRBD1. The source is a woman in her forties in good health. Material for sequencing was blood. CDR3 protein: CSVGQGAVGEQYF. CDR3 bases: TGCAGCGTTGGGCAGGGGGCGGTCGGGGAGCAGTACTTC.